The 29 T cell receptor beta chains reported below all come from one sample, sequenced in a study of cytomegalovirus exposure and HLA in healthy donors. The PCR ran on 60 Vbeta and 13 Jbeta primers. Assay: immunoSEQ multiplex PCR; the TCRdb copy retains only in-frame clones and omits some. This sample yields around 150,000 clones, of which 70% to 80% are seen a single time; 3.5% to 4.5% belongs to the top ten. The sample comprised PBMCs. The receptors were gathered from a human donor in good health.

This clone has only a few counts. The CDR3 loop is CAHPSPAGDGYTF. CDR3 bases: TGTGCCCACCCCTCACCCGCGGGCGATGGCTACACCTTC. The chain carries TRBV30 and TRBJ1-2, with D unresolved. This CDR3 has 13 residues. Germline V gene sequence: CDR1 GTSNPN, CDR2 SVGIG (reference sequence). The ends were cut back, 8 bases at V and 6 bases at J, with 19 bases in the middle.

J is TRBJ1-5 and V is TRBV2; tentatively, D is TRBD1 (5 bases). This CDR3 contains 17 residues. The V and J ends lost 1 base and 0 bases respectively, with 13 bases between them. Germline V gene sequence: CDR1 SNHLY, CDR2 FYNNEI. CDR3 amino acids: CASSEVPGGYSNQPQHF. The CDR3 coding sequence is TGTGCCAGCAGTGAAGTGCCCGGGGGATATAGCAATCAGCCCCAGCATTTT.

The rearrangement uses TRBV5-1 and TRBJ1-1; 7 positions agree with TRBD1. V lost 0 bases and J lost 7; bases outside the gene matches: 9. Germline V gives CDR1 SGHRS, CDR2 YFSETQ. CDR3 length equals 15 residues. The CDR3 is CASSLGDREAREAFF. CDR3 nucleotides: TGCGCCAGCAGCTTGGGCGACAGGGAAGCGCGTGAAGCTTTCTTT.

The V call is TRBV6-5, the J call TRBJ1-2; weak D call: TRBD1 (5 bases). The V end lost 8 bases, the J end lost 0 bases, and 10 bases lay between the germline ends. Germline values: CDR1 MNHEY, CDR2 SVGAGI. CDR3 size: 13 residues. The CDR3 region has the DNA TGTGCCAGCTCCGACAGCCCTAACTATGGCTACACCTTC. Its translation: CASSDSPNYGYTF.

This chain links TRBV6-1 with TRBJ2-7; weak D call: TRBD1 (6 bases). The CDR3 extends over 17 amino acids. The V end was cut by 2 bases, the J end by 0 bases, with 17 bases between. Germline lookup yields CDR1 MNHNS and CDR2 SASEGT. The CDR3 here is CASSERGTLLGSYEQYF. The CDR3 region has the DNA TGTGCCAGCAGTGAAAGGGGGACGCTCCTCGGCTCCTACGAGCAGTACTTC.

The chain is built from TRBV5-1 and TRBJ2-1; TRBD2 matches 7 bases. The V and J ends lost 3 bases and 2 bases, in that order; junction bases with no gene match: 8. The length of the CDR3 is 16 residues. Per germline, CDR1 SGHRS and CDR2 YFSETQ. CDR3 sequence: CASSSTGTTTYNEQFF. In DNA form, the CDR3 reads TGCGCCAGCAGCTCCACCGGGACTACTACCTACAATGAGCAGTTCTTC.

This chain uses TRBV29-1 with TRBJ2-3; D gene unclear. This CDR3 comprises 15 residues. Germline V CDR1 and CDR2: SQVTM, ANQGSEA. Deletions cut 5 bases from V and 2 bases from J, with 17 bases between. The CDR3: CSVSTGFSATDTQYF. The CDR3 coding sequence is TGCAGCGTTAGTACGGGTTTCTCAGCCACAGATACGCAGTATTTT.

This chain uses TRBV25-1 with TRBJ2-3; 7 bases map to TRBD1. The CDR3 has 15 amino acids. Per germline, CDR1 MGHDK and CDR2 SYGVNS. V dropped 4 bases and J dropped 2; count of bases not matched to a gene: 6. CDR3 coding DNA: TGTGCCAGCAGTGGAGACAGGGCCTACACAGATACGCAGTATTTT. This encodes CASSGDRAYTDTQYF.

The CDR3 coding sequence is TGTGCCAGCAGTTACTTACCGTCTAGCTATGGCTACACCTTC. Translation gives CASSYLPSSYGYTF. V usage is TRBV6-5 and J usage is TRBJ1-2; no reliable D call. V was pared by 1 base and J by 4 bases, with 10 bases between. The V gene's germline CDR1 is MNHEY and CDR2 SVGAGI. This CDR3 comprises 14 residues.

V usage is TRBV2 and J usage is TRBJ1-4, with 10 bases fitting TRBD1. CDR3 length: 16 amino acids. CDR1 is SNHLY, CDR2 FYNNEI, per germline. V shed 6 bases, J shed 8 bases, and the junction held 12 bases outside the gene matches. The CDR3 protein is CASRQLGTGDGEKLFF. The CDR3, as DNA: TGTGCCAGCAGACAACTTGGGACAGGGGATGGCGAAAAACTGTTTTTT.

The chain carries TRBV19 and TRBJ1-5, with a possible D match to TRBD1 (5 bases). V was clipped by 7 bases and J by 5 bases, with 12 bases between them. Germline-derived CDR1 and CDR2 are LNHDA and SQIVND (reference sequence). This CDR3 spans 13 amino acids. The CDR3 region is CASTVQGHQPQHF. The CDR3 bases are TGTGCCAGTACCGTTCAGGGCCATCAGCCCCAGCATTTT.

In its sample, this clone was seen a few times. DNA for the CDR3: TGTGCCAGCAGAGGACTAGCGGGAGGGCAGGGCGAGCAGTACTTC. Residues: CASRGLAGGQGEQYF. The chain couples TRBV6-5 to TRBJ2-7, with 15 nucleotides matching TRBD2. The CDR3 is 15 amino acids. Losses at the gene ends were 6 bases for V and 6 bases for J; bases not matched to a gene: 6. Germline-derived CDR1 and CDR2 are MNHEY and SVGAGI.

The rearrangement joins TRBV14 to TRBJ2-5; D may be TRBD2 (5 bases). Trimming took off 1 base at V and 2 bases at J, with 20 bases between the two ends. CDR1 and CDR2 from the germline V gene are SGHDN and FVKESK. The CDR3 is made up of 18 amino acids. CDR3 residues: CASSQAGVNSIIQETQYF. The CDR3, as DNA: TGTGCCAGCAGCCAAGCCGGGGTTAACTCAATTATTCAAGAGACCCAGTACTTC. Complete variable domain (other parts from reference TRBV14 and TRBJ2-5): EAGVTQFPSHSVIEKGQTVTLRCDPISGHDNLYWYRRVMGKEIKFLLHFVKESKQDESGMPNNRFLAERTGGTYSTLKVQPAELEDSGVYFCASSQAGVNSIIQETQYFGPGTRLLVL.

The gene calls are TRBV27 and TRBJ2-7, with D tentatively TRBD2 (6 bases). CDR1 is MNHEY and CDR2 is SMNVEV in the germline V gene (reference sequence). With 3 bases removed from V and 0 bases from J, the gap between germline ends came to 9 bases. CDR3 length equals 14 residues. The CDR3 DNA is TGTGCCAGCAGTTTCCGGGACTTCTCCTACGAGCAGTACTTC. It translates to CASSFRDFSYEQYF.

J is TRBJ2-2 and V is TRBV6-1; TRBD1 is a possible D gene (7 bases). The CDR3 covers 16 residues. V was cut by 3 bases and J by 3 bases, with 14 bases left in between. The germline CDR1 and CDR2 sequences are MNHNS and SASEGT. CDR3 sequence reads: CASSEPRGTDTGELFF. For the CDR3, the DNA is TGTGCCAGCAGTGAGCCTCGCGGGACAGACACCGGGGAGCTGTTTTTT.

Only a few counts were recorded for this clone. The chain couples TRBV28 to TRBJ1-2; 8 bases agree with TRBD1. Germline V gene lookup returns CDR1 MDHEN and CDR2 SYDVKM. V shed 6 bases and J 7 bases; nucleotides not matched to a gene: 7. The CDR3 loop spans 13 amino acids. CDR3 sequence reads: CASRTPTGAGYTF. DNA of the CDR3: TGTGCCAGCAGGACCCCGACAGGGGCTGGCTACACCTTC.

The rearrangement links TRBV28 to TRBJ2-7; 10 bases are shared with TRBD2. CDR3 length equals 20 residues. V lost 1 base and J lost 2; bases outside the gene matches: 17. Germline loops: CDR1 MDHEN, CDR2 SYDVKM. DNA for the CDR3: TGTGCCAGCAGTTTATTAGGGGCTAGCGGGAGCGGCCCCCTCACCTACGAGCAGTACTTC. Protein product: CASSLLGASGSGPLTYEQYF.

The V and J genes are TRBV19 and TRBJ1-2; maybe TRBD1 (5 bases). Trimming took 3 bases from V and 8 from J, leaving 19 bases between them. The germline CDR1 and CDR2 sequences are LNHDA and SQIVND (reference sequence). This CDR3 is built from 15 residues. The CDR3 is CASSMAVGGTRGYTF. CDR3 DNA: TGTGCCAGTAGTATGGCGGTAGGCGGGACTCGGGGCTACACCTTC.

CDR3 in amino acids: CASSQAAGGTYEQYF. The CDR3 DNA follows: TGTGCCAGCAGCCAAGCGGCGGGAGGAACCTACGAGCAGTACTTC. V gene TRBV4-2 combines with J gene TRBJ2-7, with 8 bases fitting TRBD2. The trim removed 1 base at V and 2 bases at J, leaving 4 bases unmatched. This CDR3 is 15 amino acids long. Germline V CDR1 and CDR2: LGHNA, YNFKEQ.

This clone came up a few times. The V call is TRBV7-6, the J call TRBJ2-1; the D is unclear. The CDR3 loop spans 15 amino acids. The germline V gene has CDR1 SGHVS and CDR2 FNYEAQ. Trimming pared 0 bases from V and 1 base from J, leaving 7 bases between. The CDR3 DNA sequence: TGTGCCAGCAGCTTAGCTCCCGCGTCCTACAATGAGCAGTTCTTC. It yields the protein CASSLAPASYNEQFF.

The rearrangement links TRBV29-1 to TRBJ2-1; the D gene is possibly TRBD1 (5 bases). CDR1 and CDR2 (germline): SQVTM, ANQGSEA. Deletions cut 0 bases from V and 5 bases from J, with 8 bases between. The CDR3 loop spans 13 amino acids. CDR3 sequence: CSVEEGADNEQFF. In DNA, the CDR3 is TGCAGCGTTGAAGAAGGGGCAGACAATGAGCAGTTCTTC.

This rearrangement joins TRBV15 to TRBJ2-1; D is ambiguous. Germline CDR1 and CDR2: LNHNV and YYDKDF (reference sequence). The CDR3 runs to 14 residues. V shed 0 bases and J shed 3 bases, with 6 bases lying between them. The CDR3 DNA follows: TGTGCCACCAGCAGAGATCCGAGCTACAATGAGCAGTTCTTC. Its translation: CATSRDPSYNEQFF. Using reference TRBV15 and TRBJ2-1 for the parts outside the CDR3, the full variable domain is DAMVIQNPRYQVTQFGKPVTLSCSQTLNHNVMYWYQQKSSQAPKLLFHYYDKDFNNEADTPDNFQSRRPNTSFCFLDIRSPGLGDTAMYLCATSRDPSYNEQFFGPGTRLTVL.

The chain carries TRBV18 and TRBJ1-1; D is perhaps TRBD1 (5 bases). The CDR3 totals 14 residues. The V gene's germline CDR1 is KGHSH and CDR2 LQKENI. The V and J ends lost 1 base and 1 base respectively, with 7 bases between them. CDR3 bases: TGTGCCAGCTCACCACTTACAGGGAACACTGAAGCTTTCTTT. It specifies CASSPLTGNTEAFF.

V is TRBV7-9 and J is TRBJ1-3; D remains ambiguous. Germline CDR1 and CDR2: SEHNR and FQNEAQ (reference sequence). The CDR3 covers 15 residues. V lost 1 base to trimming and J lost 4 bases, with 11 bases between them. The DNA of the CDR3 is TGTGCCAGCAGCTTAGAAGAAACGAGCGGAAACACCATATATTTT. It encodes CASSLEETSGNTIYF.

The CDR3 nucleotides are TGTGCCAGCAGCGGATCACCGGGACTAGCGGGGGGGTTTCAAGAGACCCAGTACTTC. Translating it yields CASSGSPGLAGGFQETQYF. This chain links TRBV5-4 with TRBJ2-5, with 16 positions matching TRBD2. Trimming cost V 4 bases and J 2 bases; bases outside gene matches: 11. CDR1 SGHNT and CDR2 YYREEE come from the germline V gene (reference sequence). CDR3 length: 19 residues.

This clone has just one count. V usage is TRBV19 and J usage is TRBJ2-7; D might be TRBD1 (5 bases). Germline V gene sequence: CDR1 LNHDA, CDR2 SQIVND (reference sequence). The CDR3 has 13 amino acids. V lost 4 bases to trimming and J lost 4 bases, with 11 bases between them. CDR3 sequence (DNA): TGTGCCAGTAGTAAGAGACAGTCGTACGAGCAGTACTTC. Residues: CASSKRQSYEQYF.

The chain uses TRBV5-1 and TRBJ2-2, with unresolved D. The ends were cut back, 0 bases at V and 3 bases at J, with 6 bases in the middle. Germline lookup yields CDR1 SGHRS and CDR2 YFSETQ. There are 14 residues in the CDR3. CDR3 sequence (DNA): TGCGCCAGCAGCTTGGTACAGCACACCGGGGAGCTGTTTTTT. Protein product: CASSLVQHTGELFF. Full variable domain (outside the CDR3, taken from reference TRBV5-1 and TRBJ2-2): KAGVTQTPRYLIKTRGQQVTLSCSPISGHRSVSWYQQTPGQGLQFLFEYFSETQRNKGNFPGRFSGRQFSNSRSEMNVSTLELGDSALYLCASSLVQHTGELFFGEGSRLTVL.

The chain joins TRBV13 to TRBJ1-2, with TRBD1 as a possible D gene (5 bases). The CDR3 contains 15 residues. Germline CDR1 reads PRHDT; CDR2 reads FYEKMQ (reference sequence). The V and J ends lost 7 bases and 8 bases respectively, with 23 bases between them. Written as DNA, the CDR3 is TGTGCCAGCACCATACGATCCCGGACATCTGACGGCTACACCTTC. It yields the protein CASTIRSRTSDGYTF.

The chain has TRBV6-1 and TRBJ1-2; D possibly corresponds to TRBD1 (6 bases). V was clipped by 6 bases and J by 4 bases, with 15 bases between them. CDR1 is MNHNS, CDR2 SASEGT, per germline. This CDR3 spans 14 amino acids. CDR3 sequence reads: CASSPDSTSYGYTF. CDR3 bases: TGTGCCAGCAGCCCGGACAGCACATCCTATGGCTACACCTTC.